The clone carrying this TCR beta chain was seen ten or more times. The antigen remains undetermined. The sample is drawn from a study of liver allograft versus peripheral blood T cells. As for the study in general: Recipients' peripheral blood T cell receptor repertoires were compared with those in transplanted livers. The study's findings and limits: Reported data describe T cell receptor repertoires within liver allografts as differing from those in peripheral blood.

CDR3 length equals 13 residues. Germline V CDR1 and CDR2: ENHRY, SYGVKD. J lost 4 bases, V lost 8 bases, and 7 bases had no gene match. In TCRdb, the reads were re-called with MiXCR into one record per CDR3 protein. The data show several thousand distinct CDR3 sequences, with roughly 17% seen just once and about 8% held by the top ten. This receptor was obtained from a human patient who had a liver transplant. Some T cells may originate from the graft donor. The chain recombines TRBV10-3 with TRBJ1-2; 7 nucleotides align to TRBD1. The CDR3, as DNA: TGTGCCATCCGGGACAGTACTATCTATGGCTACACCTTC. Protein: CAIRDSTIYGYTF.